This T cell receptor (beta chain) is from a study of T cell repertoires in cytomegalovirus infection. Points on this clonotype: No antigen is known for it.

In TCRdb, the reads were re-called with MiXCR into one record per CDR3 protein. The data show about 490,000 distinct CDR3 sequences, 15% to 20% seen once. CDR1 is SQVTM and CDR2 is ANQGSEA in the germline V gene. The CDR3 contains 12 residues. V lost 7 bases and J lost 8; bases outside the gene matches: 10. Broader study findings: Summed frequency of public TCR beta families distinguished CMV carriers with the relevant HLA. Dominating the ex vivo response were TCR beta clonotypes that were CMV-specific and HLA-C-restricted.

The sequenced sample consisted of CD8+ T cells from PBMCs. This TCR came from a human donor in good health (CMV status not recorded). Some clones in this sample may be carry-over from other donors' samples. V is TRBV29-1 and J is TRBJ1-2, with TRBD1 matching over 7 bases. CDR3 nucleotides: TGCAGCGATAGACAGGGAGGTTGGGGCTACACCTTC. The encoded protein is CSDRQGGWGYTF.